Below, one T cell receptor beta chain is given with its context. Antigen unknown. This entry comes from a study of regulatory T cells in long-lasting Graves disease. Points from the study as a whole: TRBV28 was favored in persistent disease, as were TRBJ1-2 and TRBJ2-5. Clonotypes that were public and shared totalled around 2,700 in persistent patients versus 850 to 1,000 in new patients.

The CDR3 runs 14 residues. V trimming: 4 bases; J trimming: 5 bases; junction bases outside the gene matches: 6. Germline-derived CDR1 and CDR2 are SGDLS and YYNGEE. HTBI primers from iRepertoire and Arm-PCR of CDR3 regions yielded the TCR beta libraries. In TCRdb, the multiplex PCR reads were re-called with MiXCR into one record per CDR3 protein. Seen here are about 470,000 distinct CDR3 sequences, 20% to 25% observed once, and the top ten hold under 9%. Time point denoted: persistent/refractory GD, antithyroid drugs over 5 years with positive TRAb. The TCR library was made from RNA extracted from PBMCs. American Thyroid Association guidelines were used to diagnose Graves' disease. EDTA tubes collected roughly 9 milliliters of peripheral blood.

The TCR was taken from a female donor with Graves disease. The rearrangement uses TRBV9 and TRBJ2-7; 10 bases line up with TRBD1. This specimen was peripheral blood mononuclear cells (PBMCs), taken when the disease was refractory, from a patient treated with antithyroid drugs. CDR3 sequence (DNA): TGTGCCAGCAGCTCGGACAGGGGGGTCCACGAGCAGTACTTC. Protein product: CASSSDRGVHEQYF. The full variable domain, rest sourced from reference TRBV9 and TRBJ2-7, is DSGVTQTPKHLITATGQRVTLRCSPRSGDLSVYWYQQSLDQGLQFLIQYYNGEERAKGNILERFSAQQFPDLHSELNLSSLELGDSALYFCASSSDRGVHEQYFGPGTRLTVT.